Listed below are T cell receptor beta chains from one sample, sequenced in a study of blood T cell repertoires in COVID-19. The method was immunoSEQ multiplex PCR; TCRdb's version includes in-frame clones alone and lacks a portion of them. The sample has 150,000 to 200,000 clones, around 81% seen once. The sample was peripheral blood. These receptors originate from a human donor with acute or convalescent COVID-19. The donor label of this sample is uncertain. Each CDR3 is given with its conserved first and last residue. D genes are given only for firm matches. A clone size is listed for some rows: how often the clone was seen (once, few, many), or a class if it is expanded.

CDR3 DNA	CDR3 protein	clone size	V gene	D gene	J gene
TGTGCCAGCAGCCAAGCCAGGCTAGCGGGAGGAAAAACCGGGGAGCTGTTTTTT	CASSQARLAGGKTGELFF	.	TRBV4-2	TRBD2	TRBJ2-2
TGCGCCAGCAGCTCTCAACCGGGAACCATGAACACTGAAGCTTTCTTT	CASSSQPGTMNTEAFF	once	TRBV5-1	.	TRBJ1-1
TGTGCCAGCAGGCGGGACGGAGAGACCCAGTACTTC	CASRRDGETQYF	.	TRBV2	.	TRBJ2-5
TGTGCCACCCATTTCGGGTGGCCGGTCAATTCACCCCTCCACTTT	CATHFGWPVNSPLHF	.	TRBV5-4	.	TRBJ1-6
TGCGCCAGCAGTGAGTTTACTAGCGTGGGCACCGGGGAGCTGTTTTTT	CASSEFTSVGTGELFF	.	TRBV10-1	TRBD2	TRBJ2-2
TGTGCCAGCACCCAGTCCAGCGGCAATGAGCAGTTCTTC	CASTQSSGNEQFF	few	TRBV3-1/TRBV3-2	.	TRBJ2-1
TGTGCCAGCAGTGCGCCCTCGTCGACAGGCGCCTCACGTGCTTTCTTT	CASSAPSSTGASRAFF	.	TRBV2	.	TRBJ1-1
TGTGCCAGCAGTTCCTATAGCAATCAGCCCCAGCATTTT	CASSSYSNQPQHF	.	TRBV2	.	TRBJ1-5
TGTGCCAGCAGTCGGACAGGGAAGGACACTGAAGCTTTCTTT	CASSRTGKDTEAFF	.	TRBV6-5	TRBD1	TRBJ1-1
TGTGCCAGCGCAGGGTCCCGCTTAGGGAACACTGAAGCTTTCTTT	CASAGSRLGNTEAFF	.	TRBV6-5	.	TRBJ1-1
TGTGCCAGCAGACCAGGGGAAGGCTACACCTTC	CASRPGEGYTF	.	TRBV6-5	.	TRBJ1-2
TGTGCCAGCTCACCACCCTCGGCAGGGGGTTACACTGAAGCTTTCTTT	CASSPPSAGGYTEAFF	.	TRBV18	TRBD1	TRBJ1-1
TGTGCCAGCAGAGCCCGCTCAGGGGGTCGGGAGACCCAGTACTTC	CASRARSGGRETQYF	.	TRBV2	TRBD1	TRBJ2-5
TGTGCCAGCAGTCGGGGACTAGCAGGCAAGTACGAGCAGTACTTC	CASSRGLAGKYEQYF	.	TRBV2	TRBD2	TRBJ2-7
TGCGCCAGCAGCCACGTGGGACAGGGGAACACTGAAGCTTTCTTT	CASSHVGQGNTEAFF	.	TRBV4-1	TRBD1	TRBJ1-1
TGTGCCAGCACGGGACAGGGTCAGTTCTTC	CASTGQGQFF	.	TRBV6-5	TRBD1	TRBJ2-1
TGTGCCAGCAGCTTAATGCCTAGCGGGGGTCAGGAGACCCAGTACTTC	CASSLMPSGGQETQYF	once	TRBV7-3	TRBD2	TRBJ2-5
TGTGCCAGCAGACCCGGGACAGGGTTATCTGGCTACACCTTC	CASRPGTGLSGYTF	few	TRBV2	TRBD1	TRBJ1-2
TGCGCCAGCAGCTTCACGGGAAATCAGCCCCAGCATTTT	CASSFTGNQPQHF	few	TRBV5-1	.	TRBJ1-5
TGTGCCAGCAGCCCTGCACGGGGGGGGCAGAACACTGAAGCTTTCTTT	CASSPARGGQNTEAFF	.	TRBV6-2/TRBV6-3	.	TRBJ1-1
TGTGCCAGCAGCCCAGGGAATCAAGAGACCCAGTACTTC	CASSPGNQETQYF	.	TRBV9	.	TRBJ2-5
TGTGCCAGCAGTTTATTAGCCAGGGCGAGCAATCAGCCCCAGCATTTT	CASSLLARASNQPQHF	once	TRBV27	.	TRBJ1-5
TGTGCCAGTACCCCTATCCTGGACAGCCCCGGGGAGCTGTTTTTT	CASTPILDSPGELFF	.	TRBV19	.	TRBJ2-2
TGTGCCAGCAGTTGGGGGACTAGCGGGAGCGGGGAGCAGTTCTTC	CASSWGTSGSGEQFF	.	TRBV27	TRBD2	TRBJ2-1
TGTGCCAGCAGCTCGGGGGCGGGGAGGGGCACTGAAGCTTTCTTT	CASSSGAGRGTEAFF	.	TRBV5-4	.	TRBJ1-1
TGTGCCAGCAGCGTAGTTCCGGGGGCGAACACCGGGGAGCTGTTTTTT	CASSVVPGANTGELFF	.	TRBV9	.	TRBJ2-2
TGTGCCAGCAGCCGCCGACAGTCAACTAATGAAAAACTGTTTTTT	CASSRRQSTNEKLFF	.	TRBV3-1/TRBV3-2	.	TRBJ1-4
TGTGCCTGGAGGTTGGCGGGAACGACCCAAGGAAAGCAGTACTTC	CAWRLAGTTQGKQYF	.	TRBV30	.	TRBJ2-7
TGTGCCAGTAGGACACAGGCGAGCTCCTACAATGAGCAGTTCTTC	CASRTQASSYNEQFF	.	TRBV19	.	TRBJ2-1
TGTGCCAGAACCCTGGTCCACAATAACTACGAGCAGTACTTC	CARTLVHNNYEQYF	.	TRBV5-3	.	TRBJ2-7
TGCGCCAGCAGCTCTGGGTCGGCGGTCAGACGGGAGACCCAGTACTTC	CASSSGSAVRRETQYF	.	TRBV5-1	.	TRBJ2-5
TGCGCCAGCAGCGAGGGAGGGTACAATCAGCCCCAGCATTTT	CASSEGGYNQPQHF	.	TRBV5-1	.	TRBJ1-5
TGTGCCAGCAGGGGGGGGACATTGGGTAATTCACCCCTCCACTTT	CASRGGTLGNSPLHF	.	TRBV28	.	TRBJ1-6
.	CASSIVGRGTFF	.	TRBV19	.	TRBJ1-1
TGTGCCAGCAGCTTAGGGCTAGGAGACAATGAGCAGTTCTTC	CASSLGLGDNEQFF	.	TRBV11-3	.	TRBJ2-1
TGTGCCAGCAGCTTAGAAGCAGTTAGAGGGTCTGAAGCTTTCTTT	CASSLEAVRGSEAFF	.	TRBV7-9	.	TRBJ1-1
TGTGCCAGCACCGGAAGGGCAGGGGGCTTAGATACGCAGTATTTT	CASTGRAGGLDTQYF	.	TRBV6-5	TRBD1	TRBJ2-3
TGTGCCAGTAGTCTGGGGCTGGATTCACCCCTCCACTTT	CASSLGLDSPLHF	.	TRBV19	.	TRBJ1-6
TGTGCCAGCAGCAGACTAGCGGGGACGAACACCGGGGAGCTGTTTTTT	CASSRLAGTNTGELFF	.	TRBV11-3	TRBD2	TRBJ2-2
TGTGCCAGCAGCCAAGAGACGACAGGCGATAATTCACCCCTCCACTTT	CASSQETTGDNSPLHF	.	TRBV4-2	.	TRBJ1-6